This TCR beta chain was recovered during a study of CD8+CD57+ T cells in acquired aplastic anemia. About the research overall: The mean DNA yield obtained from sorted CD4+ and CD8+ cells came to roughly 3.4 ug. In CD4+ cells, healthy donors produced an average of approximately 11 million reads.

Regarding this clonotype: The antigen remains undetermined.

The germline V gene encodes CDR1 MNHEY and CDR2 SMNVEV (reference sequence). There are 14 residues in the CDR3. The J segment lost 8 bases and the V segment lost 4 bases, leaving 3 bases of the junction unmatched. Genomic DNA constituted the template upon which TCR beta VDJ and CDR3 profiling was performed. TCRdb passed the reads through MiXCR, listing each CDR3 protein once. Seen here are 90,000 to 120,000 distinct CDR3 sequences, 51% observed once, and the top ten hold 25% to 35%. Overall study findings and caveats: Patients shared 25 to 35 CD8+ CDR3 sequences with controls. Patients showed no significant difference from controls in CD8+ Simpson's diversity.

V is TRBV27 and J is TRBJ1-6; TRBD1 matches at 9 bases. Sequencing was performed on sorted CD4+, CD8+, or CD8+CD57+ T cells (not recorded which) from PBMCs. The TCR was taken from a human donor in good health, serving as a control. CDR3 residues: CASSWGQGDSPLHF. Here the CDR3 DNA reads TGTGCCAGCAGTTGGGGACAGGGAGATTCACCCCTCCACTTT.